This T cell receptor (beta chain) is drawn from a study of tissue T cells after allogeneic stem cell transplantation. Repertoires were generated with immunoSEQ multiplex PCR, while TCRdb's copy carries only in-frame clones and drops some. The table includes 9,700 or so clones, over 60% detected once. Germline V gene data show CDR1 as KGHDR and CDR2 as SFDVKD. The ends lost 10 bases at V and 6 bases at J; junction bases unmatched: 8. This CDR3 region has 13 residues. Sequences were derived from tissue from the stomach, sampled at autopsy. The chain joins TRBV24-1 to TRBJ2-7; 10 bases line up with TRBD1. This sequence originates from an older male donor with lung cancer. The CDR3, as DNA: TGTGCCACGTCCAGGGACAGGGGAGGCGAGCAGTACTTC. It yields the protein CATSRDRGGEQYF.